These 9 T cell receptor beta chains share one sample of origin, sequenced in a study of blood T cell repertoires in COVID-19 (dated by TCRdb to 2018 to 2021). Libraries were prepared through the immunoSEQ multiplex PCR assay. The clones in this table, taken by TCRdb from immuneACCESS, are in-frame only. Not every clone is retained; where verified, under half of the shortfall comes from an unresolved V gene, and the cause of the rest is unknown. Within this sample are 30,000 to 40,000 clones, with about 88% of them counted one time only. Clones ranked in the top ten supply roughly an eighth of the sample. The sequenced sample consisted of peripheral blood. The source of these receptors is a man between 65 and 79 years old with active COVID-19.

A single count supports this clone. The chain joins TRBV27 to TRBJ1-4; no firm D call. The V end was cut by 7 bases, the J end by 2 bases, with 11 bases between. The CDR3 extends over 14 amino acids. Germline V gene sequence: CDR1 MNHEY, CDR2 SMNVEV (reference sequence). CDR3 in amino acids: CASKAGPTNEKLFF. CDR3 coding DNA: TGTGCCAGCAAGGCTGGGCCTACTAATGAAAAACTGTTTTTT.

The V call is TRBV4-3, the J call TRBJ2-1; D possibly corresponds to TRBD1 (5 bases). The CDR3 is 14 residues long. The germline gives CDR1 LGHNA, CDR2 YSLEER. Deletions cut 4 bases from V and 0 bases from J, with 7 bases between. The CDR3 nucleotides read TGCGCCAGCAGCCCCAGGGACTCCTACAATGAGCAGTTCTTC. It yields the protein CASSPRDSYNEQFF.

This clone was picked up one time. V and J are TRBV3-1 (or the pseudogene TRBV3-2) and TRBJ1-1, with no clear D. The CDR3 runs to 12 residues. CDR1 and CDR2 from the germline V gene are LGHDT and YNNKEL (reference sequence). The V end was cut by 4 bases, the J end by 0 bases, with 3 bases between. This CDR3 is CASSLMNTEAFF. For the CDR3, the DNA is TGTGCCAGCAGCCTAATGAACACTGAAGCTTTCTTT.

V is TRBV5-3 and J is TRBJ2-6, with D possibly being TRBD2 (5 bases). TRBV5-3 is an open reading frame, and its role is uncertain. V shed 0 bases and J shed 0 bases, with 7 bases lying between them. The CDR3 runs 16 residues. The CDR3: CARSLDGISGANVLTF. The CDR3 DNA is TGTGCCAGAAGCTTGGACGGGATCTCTGGGGCCAACGTCCTGACTTTC.

The chain recombines TRBV7-2 with TRBJ2-5; D is undetermined. Trimming took off 7 bases at V and 7 bases at J, with 10 bases between the two ends. Germline CDR1 reads SGHTA; CDR2 reads FQGNSA. This CDR3 is 11 amino acids long. CDR3 protein: CASTIYGTQYF. CDR3 in DNA: TGTGCCAGCACCATCTATGGGACCCAGTACTTC.

This sequence joins TRBV5-6 and TRBJ1-2; the match to TRBD1 covers 7 bases. CDR1 and CDR2 (germline): SGHDT, YYEEEE. The CDR3 length is 16 residues. V was clipped by 1 base and J by 2 bases; unmatched bases: 8. The CDR3 sequence is CASSLSVTGLNYGYTF. The CDR3 nucleotides read TGTGCCAGCAGCTTGTCTGTGACAGGGCTAAACTATGGCTACACCTTC.

J is TRBJ2-5 and V is TRBV7-2; D remains ambiguous. Trimming cost V 2 bases and J 5 bases, with 9 bases left between them. Germline assignment: CDR1 SGHTA and CDR2 FQGNSA. CDR3 length equals 13 residues. The CDR3 nucleotides are TGTGCCAGCAGCTTATCAGTCGATGAGACCCAGTACTTC. Translating it yields CASSLSVDETQYF.

V usage is TRBV7-9 and J usage is TRBJ2-5, with TRBD1 matching over 9 bases. Germline assignment: CDR1 SEHNR and CDR2 FQNEAQ (reference sequence). The junction had 8 bases not matched to a gene; V was cut back by 5 bases and J by 7 bases. CDR3 length: 14 amino acids. The CDR3 reads CASSQGTGKGTQYF. CDR3 bases: TGTGCCAGCAGCCAAGGGACAGGGAAGGGGACCCAGTACTTC.

This clone appeared once. The chain recombines TRBV5-1 with TRBJ1-1; D is undetermined. Germline loops: CDR1 SGHRS, CDR2 YFSETQ. The CDR3 runs to 17 residues. V lost 3 bases and J lost 1, with 19 bases in between. This CDR3 is CASSSELESPANTEAFF. The DNA of the CDR3 is TGCGCCAGCAGCTCCGAATTGGAGAGCCCAGCGAACACTGAAGCTTTCTTT.